This passage covers 30 T cell receptor beta chains from one sample sequenced in a study of regulatory T cells in long-lasting Graves disease. HTBI primers from iRepertoire and Arm-PCR of CDR3 regions yielded the TCR beta libraries. Using its own MiXCR run on the multiplex PCR reads, TCRdb lists one record per CDR3 protein. The sample lists roughly 560,000 distinct CDR3 sequences, around 15% seen once, with approximately 25% in the top ten. As for time point: newly diagnosed GD, antithyroid drugs for less than 3 months. From RNA extracted from PBMCs, the TCR library was made. A further study also used this sample, focusing on T cells in Graves' hyperthyroidism and ophthalmopathy.

The material sequenced was peripheral blood mononuclear cells (PBMCs), taken at new diagnosis, from a patient treated with antithyroid drugs. These receptors were taken from a woman aged 35 to 60 with Graves disease.

J is TRBJ2-3 and V is TRBV10-3, with D perhaps matching TRBD1 or TRBD2 (5 bases each). Germline V gives CDR1 ENHRY, CDR2 SYGVKD. The CDR3 is 12 residues long. V lost 8 bases to trimming and J lost 4 bases, with 10 bases between them. The CDR3 bases are TGTGCCATCCGAGGGGATTCAGATACGCAGTATTTT. It translates to CAIRGDSDTQYF.

The sample holds a few counts of this clonotype. This sequence joins TRBV27 and TRBJ1-6; D ambiguous. From germline, CDR1 is MNHEY and CDR2 SMNVEV (reference sequence). The length of the CDR3 is 14 residues. V was cut by 6 bases and J by 7 bases, with 13 bases left in between. CDR3 residues: CASRLGVLNSPLHF. CDR3 nucleotide sequence: TGTGCCAGCAGACTTGGGGTTCTGAATTCACCCCTCCACTTT.

V usage is TRBV6-1 and J usage is TRBJ1-6; the D gene is possibly TRBD1 (6 bases). Trimming took 5 bases from V and 4 from J, leaving 15 bases between them. This CDR3 region has 16 residues. Germline V CDR1 and CDR2: MNHNS, SASEGT. The CDR3 sequence: CASSRDGTLYNSPLHF. Written as DNA, the CDR3 is TGTGCCAGCAGTCGCGATGGGACACTGTATAATTCACCCCTCCACTTT.

At least ten counts were recorded for this clonotype. The chain employs TRBV5-1 and TRBJ2-1; D ambiguous. CDR3 length equals 13 residues. The germline V gene has CDR1 SGHRS and CDR2 YFSETQ. The V gene lost 6 bases and the J gene lost 2 bases, with 9 bases spanning the gap. The CDR3 sequence: CASNQDTYNEQFF. The CDR3 nucleotides are TGCGCCAGCAACCAGGATACCTACAATGAGCAGTTCTTC.

This clonotype was recorded at least ten times. V usage is TRBV12-3 or TRBV12-4 and J usage is TRBJ2-3; D gene uncertain. Trimming stripped 5 bases from V and 3 bases from J, with 15 bases between. This CDR3 is 15 amino acids long. The CDR3 reads CASSTDARRTDTQYF. For the CDR3, the DNA is TGTGCCAGCAGTACAGACGCTAGAAGGACAGATACGCAGTATTTT.

This clonotype was observed at least ten times. The chain employs TRBV12-3 or TRBV12-4 and TRBJ2-5, with TRBD1 matching over 7 bases. The CDR3 runs 15 residues. With 5 bases clipped from V and 0 bases from J, the junction kept 6 bases outside the gene matches. The CDR3 bases are TGTGCCAGCAGTCGAGAGAGGGGGCACCAAGAGACCCAGTACTTC. Residues: CASSRERGHQETQYF.

This clonotype was found many times. The rearrangement links TRBV11-2 to TRBJ2-2, with unresolved D. Trimming took 1 base from V and 7 from J, leaving 4 bases between them. This CDR3 region has 12 residues. CDR1 and CDR2 (germline): SGHAT, FQNNGV. CDR3 sequence: CASSLVVGELFF. Written as DNA, the CDR3 is TGTGCCAGCAGCTTAGTGGTCGGGGAGCTGTTTTTT.

This clonotype was detected many times. The CDR3 reads CASSQAQKYEQYF. For the CDR3, the DNA is TGTGCCAGCAGCCAAGCCCAGAAGTACGAGCAGTACTTC. The gene calls are TRBV3-1 and TRBJ2-7; D gene ambiguous. The germline V gene encodes CDR1 LGHDT and CDR2 YNNKEL (reference sequence). The CDR3 is made up of 13 amino acids. Trimming stripped 1 base from V and 4 bases from J, with 8 bases between.

In its sample, this clonotype was seen a few times. The chain recombines TRBV6-1 with TRBJ1-1; TRBD1 might be the D (5 bases). V lost 7 bases and J lost 5, with 17 bases in between. CDR3 length: 14 residues. Per the germline V gene, CDR1 is MNHNS and CDR2 is SASEGT. The CDR3 nucleotides read TGTGCCAGCATCCCGATAGGGGAAAGTACTGAAGCTTTCTTT. Translating it yields CASIPIGESTEAFF.

As DNA, the CDR3 is TGTGCCAGTAGTAAGCGAAATAGCGATGAGCAGTTCTTC. It specifies CASSKRNSDEQFF. The gene calls are TRBV19 and TRBJ2-1; perhaps TRBD2 as D (5 bases). Germline V gene sequence: CDR1 LNHDA, CDR2 SQIVND (reference sequence). CDR3 size: 13 residues. The V end was cut by 4 bases, the J end by 8 bases, with 12 bases between.

Notes on this clonotype: This may be a read error, as it is one base from a much larger clone. The CDR3 loop reads CASSERGGATSEKLFF. The CDR3 region has the DNA TGTGCCAGCAGTGAACGAGGGGGGGCAACTAGTGAAAAACTGTTTTTT. The genes are TRBV6-2 or TRBV6-3 and TRBJ1-4, with TRBD1 as a possible D gene (6 bases). The length of the CDR3 is 16 residues. Germline CDR1 MNHEY, CDR2 SVGEGT.

The rearrangement links TRBV11-2 to TRBJ2-5; D is unresolved. The CDR3 sequence is 15 residues long. Germline V lookup: CDR1 SGHAT, CDR2 FQNNGV. Trimming stripped 1 base from V and 3 bases from J, with 12 bases between. CDR3 region: CASSLGRYKEETQYF. In DNA, the CDR3 is TGTGCCAGCAGCTTAGGTCGCTACAAGGAAGAGACCCAGTACTTC.

Note on this clonotype: A single base separates this from a much larger clone, so it may be a read error. The CDR3 is CASASTDTQYF. CDR3 nucleotide sequence: TGTGCCAGCGCGAGCACAGATACGCAGTATTTT. The V gene is TRBV28, the J gene TRBJ2-3; D is ambiguous. Germline CDR1 reads MDHEN; CDR2 reads SYDVKM. The CDR3 totals 11 residues. Trimming took off 8 bases at V and 0 bases at J, with 3 bases between the two ends.

This sequence joins TRBV28 and TRBJ2-6, with D hard to call. V was trimmed by 2 bases and J by 0 bases, leaving 8 bases between them. Germline CDR1 MDHEN, CDR2 SYDVKM. The CDR3 runs to 16 residues. In DNA, the CDR3 is TGTGCCAGCAGTTTAGGCAGGACCTCTGGGGCCAACGTCCTGACTTTC. Translating it yields CASSLGRTSGANVLTF.

This clonotype was seen a few times. The V call is TRBV19, the J call TRBJ2-1; D is perhaps TRBD1 or TRBD2 (5 bases each). V lost 5 bases and J lost 0, with 11 bases in between. The CDR3 is 15 amino acids. From germline, CDR1 is LNHDA and CDR2 SQIVND (reference sequence). The CDR3 nucleotides are TGTGCCAGTAGTCGGGACCGGAGCTCCTACAATGAGCAGTTCTTC. Protein: CASSRDRSSYNEQFF.

This clonotype showed up many times. The J gene is TRBJ2-3, the V gene TRBV29-1; weak D call: TRBD2 (6 bases). With 2 bases removed from V and 6 bases from J, the gap between germline ends came to 21 bases. This CDR3 region has 16 residues. Germline V gene data show CDR1 as SQVTM and CDR2 as ANQGSEA. Here the CDR3 reads CSVEWEERVQVDTQYF. The CDR3 DNA is TGCAGCGTTGAATGGGAGGAGCGGGTTCAGGTGGATACGCAGTATTTT.

This clonotype came up a few times. This chain uses TRBV15 with TRBJ2-1; D call uncertain. The germline V gene encodes CDR1 LNHNV and CDR2 YYDKDF (reference sequence). CDR3 length: 15 amino acids. Trimming stripped 3 bases from V and 1 base from J, with 10 bases between. The CDR3 DNA reads TGTGCCACCAGCAGGGAGTTTTCTTCCTACAATGAGCAGTTCTTC. Its protein product is CATSREFSSYNEQFF.

This clonotype was counted many times. The chain has TRBV2 and TRBJ2-7; D is possibly TRBD2 (6 bases). The CDR3 spans 19 residues. V shed 0 bases and J shed 1 base, with 22 bases lying between them. Germline V gives CDR1 SNHLY, CDR2 FYNNEI. The CDR3 sequence is CASSEARRVWVAVSYEQYF. In nucleotides, the CDR3 is TGTGCCAGCAGTGAAGCGCGGCGGGTGTGGGTAGCGGTATCCTACGAGCAGTACTTC.

This clonotype was counted many times. The chain links TRBV20-1 to TRBJ1-5; 8 nucleotides match TRBD1. Germline-derived CDR1 and CDR2 are DFQATT and SNEGSKA (reference sequence). J was trimmed by 6 bases and V by 1 base; bases with no gene match: 5. The CDR3 spans 14 residues. The CDR3 sequence is CSARGTGMIQPQHF. As DNA, the CDR3 is TGCAGTGCTAGAGGGACAGGGATGATTCAGCCCCAGCATTTT.

Ten or more counts support this clonotype. The J gene is TRBJ2-7, the V gene TRBV5-1, with unresolved D. Per germline, CDR1 SGHRS and CDR2 YFSETQ. The CDR3 has 13 residues. The ends were cut back, 5 bases at V and 1 base at J, with 10 bases in the middle. CDR3: CASRPDVSYEQYF. The CDR3 nucleotides read TGCGCCAGCAGACCCGACGTATCCTACGAGCAGTACTTC.

This clonotype was picked up many times. The chain recombines TRBV12-3 or TRBV12-4 with TRBJ2-2; TRBD2 might be the D (6 bases). The CDR3 contains 14 residues. V was clipped by 8 bases and J by 5 bases, with 15 bases between them. CDR3 sequence reads: CASGWGRRTGELFF. CDR3 DNA sequence: TGTGCCAGCGGGTGGGGGAGGAGGACCGGGGAGCTGTTTTTT.

The rearrangement links TRBV7-9 to TRBJ1-1, with D perhaps TRBD1 (5 bases). There are 15 residues in the CDR3. Trimming shortened V by 5 bases and J by 4 bases, and 17 bases separated the two germline ends. From germline, CDR1 is SEHNR and CDR2 FQNEAQ (reference sequence). CDR3 protein: CASSAPGRAVTEAFF. CDR3 sequence (DNA): TGTGCCAGCAGCGCCCCCGGCAGGGCGGTCACTGAAGCTTTCTTT.

Comment on this clonotype: This could be a read error, since a much larger clone is one nucleotide away. The conserved final phenylalanine or tryptophan is absent from the CDR3, which likely points to a read error. The V gene is TRBV13, the J gene TRBJ2-7; 7 nucleotides align to TRBD1. CDR1 PRHDT and CDR2 FYEKMQ come from the germline V gene (reference sequence). The CDR3 spans 16 residues. J lost 2 bases, V lost 4 bases, and 11 bases had no gene match. The DNA for the CDR3 is TGTGCCAGCAGCTCCCAGGTGGGACAGAGACCCTACGAGCAGTACTCC. It encodes CASSSQVGQRPYEQYS.

There are a few counts of this clonotype. The chain couples TRBV19 to TRBJ1-5; 12 positions match TRBD1. V lost 5 bases, J lost 7 bases, and 12 bases stayed unmatched. Germline CDR1 is LNHDA and CDR2 is SQIVND (reference sequence). This CDR3 spans 17 amino acids. CDR3 DNA sequence: TGTGCCAGTAGTGACACCGGGACAGGGGGCTTTCGGCAGCCCCAGCATTTT. Translated, it gives CASSDTGTGGFRQPQHF.

The genes are TRBV9 and TRBJ1-3, with 8 nucleotides matching TRBD1. Germline values: CDR1 SGDLS, CDR2 YYNGEE. Unmatched junction bases numbered 7, after V lost 3 bases and J lost 2 bases. CDR3 length: 16 amino acids. Here the CDR3 DNA reads TGTGCCAGCAGCGCAAGACAGGGGCTCACTGGAAACACCATATATTTT. Protein product: CASSARQGLTGNTIYF.

This clonotype was counted a few times. This chain uses TRBV19 with TRBJ1-3; D is unclear. The CDR3 has 16 residues. The V end was cut by 3 bases, the J end by 1 base, with 13 bases between. CDR1 is LNHDA, CDR2 SQIVND, per germline (reference sequence). CDR3 amino acids: CASSMGGKVSGNTIYF. The DNA for the CDR3 is TGTGCCAGTAGTATGGGAGGGAAGGTATCTGGAAACACCATATATTTT.

The chain has TRBV20-1 and TRBJ2-3; TRBD2 matches at 12 bases. Germline V gene lookup returns CDR1 DFQATT and CDR2 SNEGSKA (reference sequence). CDR3 length: 18 amino acids. The V and J ends lost 0 bases and 4 bases, in that order; junction bases with no gene match: 11. This CDR3 is CSARDPSTSGGHSDTQYF. CDR3 bases: TGCAGTGCTAGAGATCCTTCAACTAGCGGGGGGCACTCAGATACGCAGTATTTT.

V and J are TRBV7-9 and TRBJ1-3, with TRBD1 matching over 8 bases. V trimming: 1 base; J trimming: 2 bases; junction bases outside the gene matches: 1. CDR1 and CDR2 from the germline V gene are SEHNR and FQNEAQ (reference sequence). This CDR3 is 15 amino acids long. The CDR3 sequence: CASSLVTGAGNTIYF. The CDR3 DNA reads TGTGCCAGCAGCTTAGTGACAGGGGCTGGAAACACCATATATTTT. The full variable domain, completed using reference TRBV7-9 and TRBJ1-3, is DTGVSQNPRHKITKRGQNVTFRCDPISEHNRLYWYRQTLGQGPEFLTYFQNEAQLEKSRLLSDRFSAERPKGSFSTLEIQRTEQGDSAMYLCASSLVTGAGNTIYFGEGSWLTVV.

This clonotype was observed once. The J gene is TRBJ1-3, the V gene TRBV2, with D possibly TRBD1 on 6 matching bases. Trimming removed 8 bases from V and 0 bases from J, with 11 bases in between. The CDR3 covers 14 residues. CDR1 is SNHLY, CDR2 FYNNEI, per germline. This chain's CDR3 is CASDRKSSGNTIYF. CDR3 sequence (DNA): TGTGCCAGCGACAGGAAAAGCTCTGGAAACACCATATATTTT.

V gene TRBV12-3 or TRBV12-4 combines with J gene TRBJ1-6; 10 bases match TRBD1. Trimming removed 5 bases from V and 14 bases from J; junction bases left unmatched: 9. CDR3 size: 14 residues. CDR3 in amino acids: CASSRDRGLVALHF. The CDR3 nucleotides are TGTGCCAGCAGTCGGGACAGGGGCCTAGTGGCCCTCCACTTT.